Below are 21 T cell receptor beta chains sequenced from a single sample in a study of cytomegalovirus exposure and HLA in healthy donors. TCRdb keeps only in-frame clones here, not all; method: immunoSEQ multiplex PCR. The sample includes 300,000 to 400,000 clones, around 90% seen only once; the top ten take over 0.9%. Sequenced material: PBMCs. Every receptor here comes from a man under 40 in good health and CMV-seronegative.

The genes are TRBV2 and TRBJ1-5; TRBD1 might be the D (5 bases). The CDR3 contains 14 residues. Per the germline V gene, CDR1 is SNHLY and CDR2 is FYNNEI. V was cut by 7 bases and J by 2 bases, with 12 bases left in between. The DNA for the CDR3 is TGTGCCAGCAAAGGGGAAACTGGCAATCAGCCCCAGCATTTT. Its translation is CASKGETGNQPQHF.

The V call is TRBV18, the J call TRBJ1-2; D might be TRBD1 (5 bases). This CDR3 comprises 17 residues. The V gene's germline CDR1 is KGHSH and CDR2 LQKENI. V lost 3 bases, J lost 6 bases, and 23 bases lay in between. The CDR3 here is CASSPLKGQATLDGYTF. The CDR3 region has the DNA TGTGCCAGCTCACCGTTGAAGGGGCAAGCCACCTTAGATGGCTACACCTTC.

The V call is TRBV4-1, the J call TRBJ1-6; D uncertain. There are 20 residues in the CDR3. V was pared by 1 base and J by 6 bases, with 25 bases between. Germline lookup yields CDR1 MGHRA and CDR2 YSYEKL. CDR3 nucleotide sequence: TGCGCCAGCAGCCAAGTGTGGGGAATCGATCCCGAGGGAGTTAATTCACCCCTCCACTTT. Amino acids: CASSQVWGIDPEGVNSPLHF.

The V gene is TRBV6-6, the J gene TRBJ2-7, with D possibly being TRBD1 (6 bases). This CDR3 has 15 amino acids. With 3 bases removed from V and 2 bases from J, the gap between germline ends came to 14 bases. The germline gives CDR1 MNHNY, CDR2 SVGAGI (reference sequence). The CDR3 reads CASSYGSGVTYEQYF. In DNA, the CDR3 is TGTGCCAGCAGTTATGGTTCAGGGGTGACCTACGAGCAGTACTTC.

The chain uses TRBV27 and TRBJ2-5, with 12 bases lining up with TRBD2. The junction had 5 bases not matched to a gene; V was cut back by 5 bases and J by 1 base. The CDR3 loop spans 16 amino acids. Germline V CDR1 and CDR2: MNHEY, SMNVEV (reference sequence). The CDR3 DNA sequence: TGTGCCAGCAGTAGCACTAGCGGGGGGTCCCAAGAGACCCAGTACTTC. It encodes CASSSTSGGSQETQYF.

The genes are TRBV2 and TRBJ1-2; 8 positions match TRBD1. The germline V gene encodes CDR1 SNHLY and CDR2 FYNNEI. CDR3 length: 14 residues. The V segment lost 6 bases and the J segment 7 bases; nucleotides outside the gene matches: 10. The DNA for the CDR3 is TGTGCCAGCAGGATAACGGCAGGGGGCCTTGGCTACACCTTC. Protein product: CASRITAGGLGYTF. Based on the CDR3 plus reference TRBV2 and TRBJ1-2, the full variable domain is EPEVTQTPSHQVTQMGQEVILRCVPISNHLYFYWYRQILGQKVEFLVSFYNNEISEKSEIFDDQFSVERPDGSNFTLKIRSTKLEDSAMYFCASRITAGGLGYTFGSGTRLTVV.

V usage is TRBV6-1 and J usage is TRBJ2-1; 10 positions agree with TRBD2. The CDR3 runs 15 residues. Germline CDR1 and CDR2: MNHNS and SASEGT. With 6 bases clipped from V and 3 bases from J, the junction kept 5 bases outside the gene matches. In DNA, the CDR3 is TGTGCCAGCAGCGCTACTAGCGGGGACTACAATGAGCAGTTCTTC. This translates into CASSATSGDYNEQFF.

The genes are TRBV4-2 and TRBJ1-5; D call uncertain. The germline V and J ends were trimmed by 1 base and 2 bases, with 9 bases remaining between them. This CDR3 comprises 15 residues. Germline V gene lookup returns CDR1 LGHNA and CDR2 YNFKEQ. CDR3 DNA: TGTGCCAGCAGCCAAGGGGCAACCGGCAATCAGCCCCAGCATTTT. This gives the protein CASSQGATGNQPQHF.

This chain uses TRBV4-3 with TRBJ1-2, with TRBD1 as a possible D gene (5 bases). CDR1 is LGHNA and CDR2 is YSLEER in the germline V gene. CDR3 length equals 15 residues. The ends were cut back, 0 bases at V and 7 bases at J, with 15 bases in the middle. CDR3 sequence: CASSQDRGRASGYTF. As DNA, the CDR3 is TGCGCCAGCAGCCAAGATAGAGGCAGGGCGTCTGGCTACACCTTC.

The rearrangement uses TRBV5-1 and TRBJ2-7, with TRBD2 identical over 14 bases. Germline-derived CDR1 and CDR2 are SGHRS and YFSETQ. V shed 4 bases, J shed 1 base, and the junction held 7 bases outside the gene matches. This CDR3 comprises 17 residues. The CDR3 spells CASSKGLAGGPSYEQYF. DNA for the CDR3: TGCGCCAGCAGCAAAGGACTAGCGGGGGGTCCTTCCTACGAGCAGTACTTC.

The J gene is TRBJ2-7, the V gene TRBV6-5; 7 bases match TRBD1. The junction had 9 bases not matched to a gene; V was cut back by 6 bases and J by 7 bases. The CDR3 length is 13 residues. Germline CDR1 MNHEY, CDR2 SVGAGI. The CDR3: CASRPGQTGEQYF. DNA of the CDR3: TGTGCCAGCAGACCGGGACAGACGGGGGAGCAGTACTTC.

The chain recombines TRBV6-6 with TRBJ2-7; D remains ambiguous. The CDR3 totals 13 residues. Trimming stripped 4 bases from V and 3 bases from J, with 10 bases between. The germline gives CDR1 MNHNY, CDR2 SVGAGI (reference sequence). The CDR3 DNA reads as TGTGCCAGCAGTTTCCAGGTCAACTACGAGCAGTACTTC. It is translated as CASSFQVNYEQYF.

The genes are TRBV7-9 and TRBJ1-2; a possible D gene is TRBD1 (6 bases). The V gene's germline CDR1 is SEHNR and CDR2 FQNEAQ (reference sequence). The V end was cut by 2 bases, the J end by 4 bases, with 11 bases between. This CDR3 has 14 amino acids. The CDR3 loop is CASSLPGQAYGYTF. CDR3 coding DNA: TGTGCCAGCAGCTTACCGGGACAAGCCTATGGCTACACCTTC.

The chain is built from TRBV2 and TRBJ2-5; D ambiguous. Looked up from germline, CDR1 is SNHLY and CDR2 is FYNNEI. This CDR3 is built from 12 residues. V was shortened by 1 base and J by 4 bases, with 4 bases between the two germline ends. This CDR3 reads CASSEVRETQYF. Written as DNA, the CDR3 is TGTGCCAGCAGTGAAGTGCGAGAGACCCAGTACTTC.

The chain joins TRBV6-1 to TRBJ2-5; D is unresolved. The CDR3 is 14 residues long. V was shortened by 1 base and J by 3 bases, with 9 bases between the two germline ends. Germline CDR1 is MNHNS and CDR2 is SASEGT. CDR3 bases: TGTGCCAGCAGTGAAGGCAGGATAGAAGAGACCCAGTACTTC. The encoded protein is CASSEGRIEETQYF.

This chain links TRBV11-2 with TRBJ1-1; TRBD1 might be the D (5 bases). Looked up from germline, CDR1 is SGHAT and CDR2 is FQNNGV. The CDR3 covers 14 residues. Trimming cost V 6 bases and J 3 bases, with 14 bases left between them. In DNA, the CDR3 is TGTGCCAGCAGAGGGGTAATAGGGGACACTGAAGCTTTCTTT. It codes for CASRGVIGDTEAFF.

V and J are TRBV21-1 and TRBJ2-7; the D call of TRBD1 is as the table states it, not checked on the DNA. TRBV21-1 is a pseudogene segment. CDR3 length: 15 residues. The DNA of the CDR3 is TGTGCCAAACCCCACTCAAGGACACGAGGCCGAGAGCAGTACTTC. Protein sequence: CAKPHSRTRGREQYF.

In this sample, this clone turned up once. The chain employs TRBV2 and TRBJ1-6, with 8 nucleotides matching TRBD1. V was clipped by 6 bases and J by 6 bases; unmatched bases: 4. The CDR3 contains 14 residues. Germline loops: CDR1 SNHLY, CDR2 FYNNEI. The CDR3 DNA is TGTGCCAGCAGCGGGGACAGGTTTAATTCACCCCTCCACTTT. It encodes CASSGDRFNSPLHF.

The rearrangement uses TRBV2 and TRBJ1-1; a weak D match, TRBD1 (5 bases). Trimming pared 8 bases from V and 1 base from J, leaving 8 bases between. The germline gives CDR1 SNHLY, CDR2 FYNNEI. The CDR3 extends over 12 amino acids. The DNA for the CDR3 is TGTGCCAGCTTCCAGGGGAACACTGAAGCTTTCTTT. Translated: CASFQGNTEAFF. Combining the CDR3 with reference TRBV2 and TRBJ1-1 gives the whole variable domain EPEVTQTPSHQVTQMGQEVILRCVPISNHLYFYWYRQILGQKVEFLVSFYNNEISEKSEIFDDQFSVERPDGSNFTLKIRSTKLEDSAMYFCASFQGNTEAFFGQGTRLTVV.

This chain connects TRBV5-8 to TRBJ2-1, with 8 bases identical to TRBD1. Germline lookup yields CDR1 SGHTS and CDR2 YDEGEE. The CDR3 has 15 amino acids. After removal of 4 bases from V and 6 bases from J, the junction contained 9 bases not matched to a gene. In DNA, the CDR3 is TGTGCCAGCAGCAGAGGACAGGGCCTCAGCAATGAGCAGTTCTTC. This encodes CASSRGQGLSNEQFF.

J is TRBJ1-5 and V is TRBV2, with 8 bases identical to TRBD1. This CDR3 is 14 amino acids long. Germline-derived CDR1 and CDR2 are SNHLY and FYNNEI. V dropped 3 bases and J dropped 6; count of bases not matched to a gene: 4. The CDR3 sequence: CASSDHRGSQPQHF. The CDR3, as DNA: TGTGCCAGCAGTGATCACAGGGGGAGTCAGCCCCAGCATTTT.